The 12 T cell receptor beta chains in this list originate from one sample, sequenced in a study of cytomegalovirus exposure and HLA in healthy donors. The PCR made use of 60 Vbeta and 13 Jbeta primers. Assay: immunoSEQ multiplex PCR; the TCRdb copy retains only in-frame clones and omits some. The sample shows fewer than 150,000 clones, 60% to 80% of them seen only once. Sequenced input: PBMCs. These receptors came from a man aged 25 to 40 in good health and CMV-seronegative.

This clone occurred a few times. This chain uses TRBV19 with TRBJ1-1; D not certain. V was trimmed by 6 bases and J by 7 bases, leaving 12 bases between them. There are 12 residues in the CDR3. Germline V lookup: CDR1 LNHDA, CDR2 SQIVND (reference sequence). The CDR3 region is CASSPPVYEAFF. As DNA, the CDR3 is TGTGCCAGTAGCCCCCCTGTGTATGAAGCTTTCTTT.

This chain joins TRBV5-6 and TRBJ2-3; 7 nucleotides match TRBD2. Trimming at V came to 8 bases and at J to 3 bases, leaving 9 bases not matched to a gene. Germline assignment: CDR1 SGHDT and CDR2 YYEEEE. The CDR3 totals 14 residues. The CDR3 loop reads CASSPTSSTDTQYF. The CDR3 DNA sequence: TGTGCCAGTTCCCCGACTAGCAGTACAGATACGCAGTATTTT.

This clone has just a few counts. The rearrangement uses TRBV6-5 and TRBJ1-1; D is uncertain. Trimming pared 0 bases from V and 8 bases from J, leaving 13 bases between. The CDR3 contains 14 residues. Per the germline V gene, CDR1 is MNHEY and CDR2 is SVGAGI. For the CDR3, the DNA is TGTGCCAGCAGTTACTCGAAAAACAGCCAGGAAGCTTTCTTT. Translated: CASSYSKNSQEAFF.

The CDR3 nucleotides read TGTGCCAGTAGTCACCTCGCGGCGGGCCAAGAGACCCAGTACTTC. It yields the protein CASSHLAAGQETQYF. The chain is built from TRBV19 and TRBJ2-5; D may be TRBD2 (5 bases). This CDR3 is built from 15 residues. V was trimmed by 5 bases and J by 1 base, leaving 14 bases between them. From germline, CDR1 is LNHDA and CDR2 SQIVND (reference sequence).

V is TRBV15 and J is TRBJ2-7, with 15 bases aligning to TRBD2. Looked up from germline, CDR1 is LNHNV and CDR2 is YYDKDF (reference sequence). The CDR3 runs to 18 residues. V lost 0 bases, J lost 7 bases, and 10 bases stayed unmatched. The CDR3 nucleotides read TGTGCCACCAGCAGAGATCCGGGACTAGCGGGAGGTGAGAAGGAGCAGTACTTC. Protein product: CATSRDPGLAGGEKEQYF. The complete variable domain, with remaining parts taken from reference TRBV15 and TRBJ2-7, reads DAMVIQNPRYQVTQFGKPVTLSCSQTLNHNVMYWYQQKSSQAPKLLFHYYDKDFNNEADTPDNFQSRRPNTSFCFLDIRSPGLGDTAMYLCATSRDPGLAGGEKEQYFGPGTRLTVT.

About this clone itself: One end of the junction does not line up with germline, which may come from a read error. This chain connects TRBV6-5 to TRBJ2-7; D is perhaps TRBD1 (6 bases). This CDR3 region has 12 residues. Germline CDR1 and CDR2: MNHEY and SVGAGI. CDR3: CANSFTGREQYF. Here the CDR3 DNA reads TGTGCCAACAGTTTTACAGGGCGGGAGCAGTACTTC.

Details on this clone: Other DNA sequences of this sample code for an identical CDR3. V is TRBV2 and J is TRBJ1-5, with 9 bases matching TRBD1. Trimming at V came to 4 bases and at J to 2 bases, leaving 0 bases not matched to a gene. The germline V gene encodes CDR1 SNHLY and CDR2 FYNNEI. The CDR3 runs 14 residues. The DNA for the CDR3 is TGTGCCAGCAGTGGGACAGGGGGCAATCAGCCCCAGCATTTT. As protein: CASSGTGGNQPQHF.

The rearrangement links TRBV7-2 to TRBJ2-3, with a possible D match to TRBD2 (6 bases). Trimming shortened V by 5 bases and J by 0 bases, and 6 bases separated the two germline ends. The CDR3 spans 13 residues. Germline V gene lookup returns CDR1 SGHTA and CDR2 FQGNSA. In DNA form, the CDR3 reads TGTGCCAGCAGCCGGGGGAGCACAGATACGCAGTATTTT. Its translation is CASSRGSTDTQYF.

Points on this clone: At one end, the junction sequence differs from germline, possibly due to a read error. The chain combines TRBV7-9 with TRBJ2-7, with D uncertain. Germline CDR1 reads SEHNR; CDR2 reads FQNEAQ (reference sequence). The CDR3 sequence is 12 residues long. The CDR3 DNA sequence: TGTTCCAGCAGCTTAGCCTACTACGAGCAGTACTTC. Translated, it gives CSSSLAYYEQYF.

The J gene is TRBJ2-1, the V gene TRBV7-9; D might be TRBD2 (6 bases). Germline-derived CDR1 and CDR2 are SEHNR and FQNEAQ (reference sequence). The CDR3 covers 14 residues. Trimming left V 4 bases short and J 9 bases short, with 16 bases between. CDR3 region: CASSSITEGSEQFF. DNA of the CDR3: TGTGCCAGCAGCTCGATTACGGAGGGCAGTGAGCAGTTCTTC.

The rearrangement uses TRBV28 and TRBJ2-3; 10 bases match TRBD2. The J segment lost 4 bases and the V segment lost 6 bases, leaving 4 bases of the junction unmatched. Germline V lookup: CDR1 MDHEN, CDR2 SYDVKM. CDR3 size: 14 residues. In nucleotides, the CDR3 is TGTGCCAGCAGAAGCGGGGGGGCCCCAGATACGCAGTATTTT. This translates into CASRSGGAPDTQYF.

The chain carries TRBV10-1 and TRBJ2-1, with TRBD2 matching 8 bases. The V gene's germline CDR1 is WNHNN and CDR2 SYGVQD (reference sequence). Losses at the gene ends were 2 bases for V and 6 bases for J; bases not matched to a gene: 3. The CDR3 totals 14 residues. The CDR3 protein is CASSEQAGVNEQFF. The CDR3 bases are TGCGCCAGCAGTGAGCAAGCGGGAGTCAATGAGCAGTTCTTC.